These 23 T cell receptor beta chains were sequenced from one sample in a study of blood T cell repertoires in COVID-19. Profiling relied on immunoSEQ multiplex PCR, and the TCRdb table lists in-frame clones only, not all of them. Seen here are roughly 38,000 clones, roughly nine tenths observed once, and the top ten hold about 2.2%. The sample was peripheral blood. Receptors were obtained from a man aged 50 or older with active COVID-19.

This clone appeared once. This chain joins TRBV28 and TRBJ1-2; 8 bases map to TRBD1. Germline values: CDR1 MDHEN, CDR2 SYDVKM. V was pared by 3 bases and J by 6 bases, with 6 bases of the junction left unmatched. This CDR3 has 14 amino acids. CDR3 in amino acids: CASSFSDREHGYTF. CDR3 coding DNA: TGTGCCAGCAGTTTCTCGGACAGGGAGCATGGCTACACCTTC.

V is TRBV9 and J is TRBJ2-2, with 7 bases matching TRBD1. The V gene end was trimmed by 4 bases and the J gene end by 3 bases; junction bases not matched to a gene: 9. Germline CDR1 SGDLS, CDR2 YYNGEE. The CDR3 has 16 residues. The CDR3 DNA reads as TGTGCCAGCAGCCCGCCCAGGGGACAGTACACCGGGGAGCTGTTTTTT. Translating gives CASSPPRGQYTGELFF.

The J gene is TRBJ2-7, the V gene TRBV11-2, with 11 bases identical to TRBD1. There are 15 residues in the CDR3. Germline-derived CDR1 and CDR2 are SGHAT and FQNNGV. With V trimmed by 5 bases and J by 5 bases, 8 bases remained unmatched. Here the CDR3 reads CASSATGTGGDEQYF. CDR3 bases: TGTGCCAGCAGCGCCACCGGGACAGGGGGAGACGAGCAGTACTTC.

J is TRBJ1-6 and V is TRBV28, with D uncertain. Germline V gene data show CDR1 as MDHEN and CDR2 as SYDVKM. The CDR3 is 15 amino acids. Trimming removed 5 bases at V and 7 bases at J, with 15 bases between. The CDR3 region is CASSPSGSRNSPLHF. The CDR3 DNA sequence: TGTGCCAGCAGTCCTTCCGGGTCAAGGAATTCACCCCTCCACTTT.

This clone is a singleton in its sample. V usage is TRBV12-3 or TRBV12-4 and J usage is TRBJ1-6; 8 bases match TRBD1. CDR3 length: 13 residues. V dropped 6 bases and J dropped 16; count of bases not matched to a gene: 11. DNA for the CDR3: TGTGCCAGCAGCCACAGGGGGGGACCGAAACTCCACTTT. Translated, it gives CASSHRGGPKLHF.

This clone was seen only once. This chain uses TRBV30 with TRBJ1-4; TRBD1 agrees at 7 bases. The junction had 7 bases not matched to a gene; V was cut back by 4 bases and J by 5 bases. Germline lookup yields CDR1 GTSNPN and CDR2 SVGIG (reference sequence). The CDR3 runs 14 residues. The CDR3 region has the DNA TGTGCCTGGATTCCCAGGGGGGTAAATGAAAAACTGTTTTTT. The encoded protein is CAWIPRGVNEKLFF.

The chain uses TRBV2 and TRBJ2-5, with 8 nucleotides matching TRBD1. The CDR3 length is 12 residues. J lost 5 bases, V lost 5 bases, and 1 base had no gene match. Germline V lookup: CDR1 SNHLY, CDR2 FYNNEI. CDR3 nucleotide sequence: TGTGCCAGCAGTAACAGGGGGGAGACCCAGTACTTC. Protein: CASSNRGETQYF.

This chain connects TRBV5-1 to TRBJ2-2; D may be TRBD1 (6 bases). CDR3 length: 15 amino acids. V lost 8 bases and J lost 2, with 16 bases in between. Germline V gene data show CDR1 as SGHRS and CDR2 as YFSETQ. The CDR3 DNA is TGCGCCAGTCGAAGGGGGACAATTAACACCGGGGAGCTGTTTTTT. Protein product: CASRRGTINTGELFF.

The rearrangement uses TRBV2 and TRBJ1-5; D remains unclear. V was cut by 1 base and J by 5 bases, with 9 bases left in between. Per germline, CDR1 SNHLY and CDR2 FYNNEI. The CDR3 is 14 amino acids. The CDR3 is CASSEDGRYQPQHF. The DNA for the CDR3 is TGTGCCAGCAGTGAAGATGGCAGGTATCAGCCCCAGCATTTT.

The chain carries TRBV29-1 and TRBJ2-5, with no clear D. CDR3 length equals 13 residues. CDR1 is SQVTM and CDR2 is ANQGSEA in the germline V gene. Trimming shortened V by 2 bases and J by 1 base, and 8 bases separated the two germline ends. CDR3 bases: TGCAGCGTTGAATCGCAGGTCCAAGAGACCCAGTACTTC. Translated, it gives CSVESQVQETQYF.

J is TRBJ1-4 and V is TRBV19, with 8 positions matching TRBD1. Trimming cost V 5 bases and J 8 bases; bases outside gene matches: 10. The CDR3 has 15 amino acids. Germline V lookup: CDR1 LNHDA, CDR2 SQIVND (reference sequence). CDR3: CASSARGTGREKLFF. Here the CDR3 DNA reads TGTGCCAGTAGTGCTAGAGGGACAGGTCGCGAAAAACTGTTTTTT.

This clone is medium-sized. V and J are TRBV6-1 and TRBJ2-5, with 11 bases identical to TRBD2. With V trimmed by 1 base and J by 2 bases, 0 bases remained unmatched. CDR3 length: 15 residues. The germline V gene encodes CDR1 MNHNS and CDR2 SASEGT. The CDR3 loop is CASSEVAGGQETQYF. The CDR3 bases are TGTGCCAGCAGTGAAGTAGCGGGAGGGCAAGAGACCCAGTACTTC.

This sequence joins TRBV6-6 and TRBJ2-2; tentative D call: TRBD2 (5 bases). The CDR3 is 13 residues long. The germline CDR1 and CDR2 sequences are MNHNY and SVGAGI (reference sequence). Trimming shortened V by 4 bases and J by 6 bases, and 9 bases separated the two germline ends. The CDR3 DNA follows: TGTGCCAGCAGTTTTACAGCGGCCGGGGAGCTGTTTTTT. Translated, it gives CASSFTAAGELFF.

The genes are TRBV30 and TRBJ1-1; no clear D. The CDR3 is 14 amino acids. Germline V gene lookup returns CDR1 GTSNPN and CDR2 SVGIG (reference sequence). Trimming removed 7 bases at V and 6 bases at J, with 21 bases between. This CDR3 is CAYRVGTSVAEAFF. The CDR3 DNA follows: TGTGCCTACCGGGTGGGCACTAGCGTCGCTGAAGCTTTCTTT.

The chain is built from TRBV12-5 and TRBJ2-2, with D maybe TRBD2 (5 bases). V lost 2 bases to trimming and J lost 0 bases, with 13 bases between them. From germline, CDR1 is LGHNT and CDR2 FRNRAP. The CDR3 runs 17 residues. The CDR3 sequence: CASGLPTPGSNTGELFF. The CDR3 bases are TGTGCTAGTGGTTTGCCAACCCCGGGGTCGAACACCGGGGAGCTGTTTTTT. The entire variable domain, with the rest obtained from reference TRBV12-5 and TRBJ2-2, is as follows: DARVTQTPRHKVTEMGQEVTMRCQPILGHNTVFWYRQTMMQGLELLAYFRNRAPLDDSGMPKDRFSAEMPDATLATLKIQPSEPRDSAVYFCASGLPTPGSNTGELFFGEGSRLTVL.

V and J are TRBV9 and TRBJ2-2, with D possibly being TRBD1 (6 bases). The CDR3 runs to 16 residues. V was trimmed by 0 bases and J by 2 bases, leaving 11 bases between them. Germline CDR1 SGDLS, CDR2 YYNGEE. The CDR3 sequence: CASSVGQGSNTGELFF. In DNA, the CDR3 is TGTGCCAGCAGCGTAGGGCAGGGGTCAAACACCGGGGAGCTGTTTTTT.

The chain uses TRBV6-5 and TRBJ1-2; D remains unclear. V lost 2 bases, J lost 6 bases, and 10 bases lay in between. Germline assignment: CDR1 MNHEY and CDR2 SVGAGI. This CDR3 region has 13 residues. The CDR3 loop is CASSYPDGDGYTF. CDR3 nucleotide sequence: TGTGCCAGCAGTTACCCCGATGGAGATGGCTACACCTTC.

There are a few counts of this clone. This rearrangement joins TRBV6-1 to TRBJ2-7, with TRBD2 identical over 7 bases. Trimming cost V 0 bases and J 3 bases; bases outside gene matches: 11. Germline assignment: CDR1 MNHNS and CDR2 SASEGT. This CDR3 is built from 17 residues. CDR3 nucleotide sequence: TGTGCCAGCAGTGAAGCCAAGGGAGGGTTCGGCCACTACGAGCAGTACTTC. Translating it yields CASSEAKGGFGHYEQYF.

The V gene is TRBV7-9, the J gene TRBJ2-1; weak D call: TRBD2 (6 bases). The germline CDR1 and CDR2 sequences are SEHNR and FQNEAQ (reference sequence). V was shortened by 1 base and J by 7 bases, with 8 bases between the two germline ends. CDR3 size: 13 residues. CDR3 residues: CASSLGLANEQFF. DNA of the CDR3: TGTGCCAGCAGCTTAGGGCTAGCGAATGAGCAGTTCTTC.

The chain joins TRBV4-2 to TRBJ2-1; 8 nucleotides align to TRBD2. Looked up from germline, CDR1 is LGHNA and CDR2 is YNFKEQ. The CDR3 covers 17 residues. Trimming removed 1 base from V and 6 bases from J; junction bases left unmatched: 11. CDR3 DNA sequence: TGTGCCAGCAGCCAAGGCCGGCTAACGGGGGGGGCCAATGAGCAGTTCTTC. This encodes CASSQGRLTGGANEQFF.

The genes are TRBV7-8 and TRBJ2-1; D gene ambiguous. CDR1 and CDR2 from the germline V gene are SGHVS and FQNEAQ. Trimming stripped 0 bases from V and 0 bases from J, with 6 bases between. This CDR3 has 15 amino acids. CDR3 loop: CASSLAASSYNEQFF. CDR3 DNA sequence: TGTGCCAGCAGCTTAGCGGCCTCCTCCTACAATGAGCAGTTCTTC.

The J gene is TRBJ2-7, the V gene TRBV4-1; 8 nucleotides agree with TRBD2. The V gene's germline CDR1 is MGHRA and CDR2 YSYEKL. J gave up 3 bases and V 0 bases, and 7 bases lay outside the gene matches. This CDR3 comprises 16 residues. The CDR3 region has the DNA TGCGCCAGCAGCCAAGATAGGACGGGAGGGGGCTACGAGCAGTACTTC. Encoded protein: CASSQDRTGGGYEQYF.

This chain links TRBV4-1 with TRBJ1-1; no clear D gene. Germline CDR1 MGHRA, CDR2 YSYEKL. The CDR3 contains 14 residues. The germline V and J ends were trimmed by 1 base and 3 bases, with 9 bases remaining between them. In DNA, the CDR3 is TGCGCCAGCAGCCAAGGAGGGTTCGACACTGAAGCTTTCTTT. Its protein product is CASSQGGFDTEAFF.